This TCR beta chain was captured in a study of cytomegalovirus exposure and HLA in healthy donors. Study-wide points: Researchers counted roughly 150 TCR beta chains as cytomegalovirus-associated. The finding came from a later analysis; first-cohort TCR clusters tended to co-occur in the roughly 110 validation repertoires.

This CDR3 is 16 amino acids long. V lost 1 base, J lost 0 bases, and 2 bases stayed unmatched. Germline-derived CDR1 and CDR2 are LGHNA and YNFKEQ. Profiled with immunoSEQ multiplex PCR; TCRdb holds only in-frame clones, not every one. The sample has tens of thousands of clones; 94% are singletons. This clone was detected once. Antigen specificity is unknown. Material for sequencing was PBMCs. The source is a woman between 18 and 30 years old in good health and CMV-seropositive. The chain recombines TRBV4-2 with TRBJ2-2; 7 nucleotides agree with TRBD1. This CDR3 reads CASSQATGANTGELFF. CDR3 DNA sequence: TGTGCCAGCAGCCAAGCTACAGGGGCGAACACCGGGGAGCTGTTTTTT.